This TCR beta chain was profiled in a study of T cells in Graves' hyperthyroidism and ophthalmopathy. RNA transcripts served as the template for amplifying TCR beta CDR3 regions. First-round RT-PCR of the TCR CDR3 relied on the HTBI primer set. A single record per CDR3 protein comes from TCRdb applying MiXCR to the multiplex PCR reads. The sample lists about 400,000 distinct CDR3 sequences; more than 13% were seen once. This clonotype was recorded a few times. Trimming removed 5 bases from V and 5 bases from J, with 12 bases in between. The CDR3 is made up of 12 amino acids. Germline values: CDR1 GTSNPN, CDR2 SVGIG (reference sequence).

The chain has TRBV30 and TRBJ1-1; D is perhaps TRBD1 (6 bases). The sequence was obtained from a woman aged 25 to 39 with Graves' hyperthyroidism. The sample consisted of blood. In nucleotides, the CDR3 is TGTGCCTGGGGGGGGGGGCTTACTGAAGCTTTCTTT. It is translated as CAWGGGLTEAFF.